The 8 T cell receptor beta chains given below trace back to one sample, sequenced in a study of response to subunit inactivated influenza vaccine. A single record per CDR3 protein comes from TCRdb applying MiXCR to the RT-PCR reads. The sample holds some 850,000 distinct CDR3 sequences; around a sixth are singletons and the top ten take about a tenth. The sample was PBMCs from blood, taken 5 to 6 days after vaccination. Every receptor here comes from a middle-aged man who received an inactivated influenza vaccine.

This clonotype was found a few times. The gene calls are TRBV11-2 and TRBJ2-1, with 8 nucleotides matching TRBD2. CDR3 length: 17 amino acids. Germline assignment: CDR1 SGHAT and CDR2 FQNNGV. The V gene end was trimmed by 1 base and the J gene end by 8 bases; junction bases not matched to a gene: 13. Here the CDR3 DNA reads TGTGCCAGCAGCTTAGTGGCCCCTCGAGCGGGGGATGATGAGCAGTTCTTC. Its translation is CASSLVAPRAGDDEQFF.

The chain joins TRBV5-1 to TRBJ2-1, with 7 bases matching TRBD2. The germline V gene has CDR1 SGHRS and CDR2 YFSETQ. The V and J ends lost 4 bases and 0 bases, in that order; junction bases with no gene match: 10. This CDR3 has 17 residues. This chain's CDR3 is CASSRKTTSDSYNEQFF. DNA for the CDR3: TGCGCCAGCAGCCGAAAGACCACTAGCGACTCCTACAATGAGCAGTTCTTC.

This clonotype has more than one count but fewer than ten. The J gene is TRBJ1-5, the V gene TRBV28; a possible D gene is TRBD1 (6 bases). Germline CDR1 is MDHEN and CDR2 is SYDVKM. This CDR3 comprises 15 residues. The germline V and J ends were trimmed by 6 bases and 2 bases, with 14 bases remaining between them. CDR3 bases: TGTGCCAGCAGCCGGGCAGGGGCGCGCAATCAGCCCCAGCATTTT. Translating it yields CASSRAGARNQPQHF.

This clonotype was seen a handful of times. The chain is built from TRBV7-2 and TRBJ2-5, with 10 bases fitting TRBD2. Germline trimming cut 3 bases from V and 5 bases from J; bases unmatched to any gene: 9. The CDR3 consists of 16 residues. Germline-derived CDR1 and CDR2 are SGHTA and FQGNSA. The CDR3 DNA reads as TGTGCCAGCAGCTTTAGCGGGGGGTCCCCGCGGGAGACCCAGTACTTC. This sequence encodes CASSFSGGSPRETQYF.

This clonotype was detected a few times. The gene calls are TRBV9 and TRBJ1-2, with D hard to call. V was shortened by 4 bases and J by 8 bases, with 12 bases between the two germline ends. The CDR3 loop spans 12 amino acids. The germline V gene encodes CDR1 SGDLS and CDR2 YYNGEE. The CDR3 loop reads CASSPGSWGYTF. In DNA, the CDR3 is TGTGCCAGCAGCCCCGGTTCTTGGGGCTACACCTTC.

This clonotype showed up just a few times. J is TRBJ2-1 and V is TRBV20-1; D is unclear. The CDR3 sequence is 14 residues long. Germline CDR1 and CDR2: DFQATT and SNEGSKA (reference sequence). V lost 0 bases and J 4 bases, leaving 10 bases between the germline ends. The CDR3 reads CSARDQSRYNEQFF. The CDR3 region has the DNA TGCAGTGCTAGAGATCAGTCCAGGTACAATGAGCAGTTCTTC.

This clonotype turned up a few times. This sequence joins TRBV6-2 or TRBV6-3 and TRBJ1-6, with no clear D. Trimming took off 0 bases at V and 6 bases at J, with 9 bases between the two ends. The CDR3 has 15 amino acids. Germline V gene sequence: CDR1 MNHEY, CDR2 SVGEGT. The CDR3 is CASSYSRPSNSPLHF. CDR3 DNA: TGTGCCAGCAGTTACTCACGACCGAGTAATTCACCCCTCCACTTT.

The chain combines TRBV20-1 with TRBJ2-2; 12 nucleotides align to TRBD2. This CDR3 is 17 amino acids long. CDR1 DFQATT and CDR2 SNEGSKA come from the germline V gene (reference sequence). Trimming removed 1 base from V and 5 bases from J; junction bases left unmatched: 8. The DNA of the CDR3 is TGCAGTGCTAGAGCAACAACTAGCGGGAGGTTAACCGGGGAGCTGTTTTTT. Amino acids: CSARATTSGRLTGELFF.